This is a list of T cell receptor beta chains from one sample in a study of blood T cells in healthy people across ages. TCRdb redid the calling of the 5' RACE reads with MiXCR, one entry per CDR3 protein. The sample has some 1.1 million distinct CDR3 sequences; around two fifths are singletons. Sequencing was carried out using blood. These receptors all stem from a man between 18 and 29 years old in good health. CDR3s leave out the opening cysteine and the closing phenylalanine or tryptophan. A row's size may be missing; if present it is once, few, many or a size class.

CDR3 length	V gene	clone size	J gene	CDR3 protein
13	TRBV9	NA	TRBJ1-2	ASSVGGLGKDGYT
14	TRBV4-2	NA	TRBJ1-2	ASSQIVGGANYGYT
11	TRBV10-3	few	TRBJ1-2	AITGTGLDGYT
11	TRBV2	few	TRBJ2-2	ASVRVLGGELF
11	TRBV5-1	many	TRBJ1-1	ASSLRADTEAF
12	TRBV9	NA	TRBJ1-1	ARITHWGNTEAF
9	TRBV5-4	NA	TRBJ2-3	ASRSQDTQY
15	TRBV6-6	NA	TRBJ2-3	ASSYASSSEGGDTQY
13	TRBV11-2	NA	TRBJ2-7	ASSFYRGQIYEQY
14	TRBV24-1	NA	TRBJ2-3	ATSDPRDRATDTQY
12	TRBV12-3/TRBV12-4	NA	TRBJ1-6	ASSFRRINSPLH
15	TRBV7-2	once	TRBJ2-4	ASSLARGKLAKNIQY
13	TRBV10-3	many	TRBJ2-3	AISESDSGTDTQY
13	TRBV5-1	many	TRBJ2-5	ASSLNPSRQETQY
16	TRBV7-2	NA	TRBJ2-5	ASSPPHSSGVPQETQY
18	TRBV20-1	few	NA	SARPTILAGGPDDQETQY
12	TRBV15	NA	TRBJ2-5	ATSRDRPQETQY
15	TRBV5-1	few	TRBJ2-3	ASSLNAREGRTDTQY
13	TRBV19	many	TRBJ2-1	ATEQGISSYNEQF
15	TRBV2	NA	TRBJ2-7	ASSDPGTGTLTYEQY
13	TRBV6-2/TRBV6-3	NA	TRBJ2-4	ASSYVGETKNIQY
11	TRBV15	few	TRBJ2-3	ATSRPLGDTQY
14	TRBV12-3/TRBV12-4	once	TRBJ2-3	ASSLFRGPRTDTQY